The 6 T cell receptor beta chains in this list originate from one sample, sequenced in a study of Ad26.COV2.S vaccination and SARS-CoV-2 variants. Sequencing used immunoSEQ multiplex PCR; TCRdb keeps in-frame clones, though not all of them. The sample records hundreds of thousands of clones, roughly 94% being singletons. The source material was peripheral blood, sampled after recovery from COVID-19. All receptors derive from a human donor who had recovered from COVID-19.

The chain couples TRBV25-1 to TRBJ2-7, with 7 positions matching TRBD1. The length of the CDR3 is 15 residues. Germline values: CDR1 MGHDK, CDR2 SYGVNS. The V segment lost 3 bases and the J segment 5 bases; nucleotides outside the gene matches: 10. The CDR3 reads CASSEGDRYLNEQYF. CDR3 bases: TGTGCCAGCAGTGAGGGGGACAGATACCTAAACGAGCAGTACTTC.

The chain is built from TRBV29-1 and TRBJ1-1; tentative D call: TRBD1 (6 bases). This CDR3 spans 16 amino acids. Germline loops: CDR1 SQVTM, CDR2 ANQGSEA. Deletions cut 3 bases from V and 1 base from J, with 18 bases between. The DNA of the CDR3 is TGCAGCGTTGAGGATACAGGGCCGGAGGAGAACACTGAAGCTTTCTTT. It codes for CSVEDTGPEENTEAFF.

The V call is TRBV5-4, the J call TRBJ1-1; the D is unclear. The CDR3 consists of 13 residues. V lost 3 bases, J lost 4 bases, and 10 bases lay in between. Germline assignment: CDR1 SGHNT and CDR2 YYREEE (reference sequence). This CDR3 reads CASSWGLTTEAFF. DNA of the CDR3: TGTGCCAGCAGCTGGGGTTTAACCACTGAAGCTTTCTTT.

CDR3 nucleotides: TGCGCCAGCAGCTTGGCCTCTCCGGGGGGCTACAATGAGCAGTTCTTC. Its protein is CASSLASPGGYNEQFF. V is TRBV5-1 and J is TRBJ2-1; TRBD2 agrees at 7 bases. The germline CDR1 and CDR2 sequences are SGHRS and YFSETQ. V trimming: 0 bases; J trimming: 3 bases; junction bases outside the gene matches: 6. The CDR3 has 16 amino acids.

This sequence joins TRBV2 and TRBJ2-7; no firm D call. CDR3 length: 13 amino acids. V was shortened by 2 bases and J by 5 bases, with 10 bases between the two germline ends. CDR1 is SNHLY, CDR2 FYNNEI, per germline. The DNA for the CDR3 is TGTGCCAGCAGTGAACGGACGCTCCACGAGCAGTACTTC. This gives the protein CASSERTLHEQYF.

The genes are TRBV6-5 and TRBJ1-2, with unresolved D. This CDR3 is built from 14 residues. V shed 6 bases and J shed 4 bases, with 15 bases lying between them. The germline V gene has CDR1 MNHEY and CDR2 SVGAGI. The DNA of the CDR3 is TGTGCCAGCAGAGATAGCTGGCTCTCCTATGGCTACACCTTC. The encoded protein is CASRDSWLSYGYTF.